This T cell receptor beta chain was documented in a study of T cells of healthy individuals. Germline CDR1 is SGHRS and CDR2 is YFSETQ. CDR3 length: 12 residues. Trimming took 5 bases from V and 13 from J; bases not matched to a gene: 8. Using its own MiXCR run on the 5' RACE reads, TCRdb lists one record per CDR3 protein. Of about 60,000 distinct CDR3 sequences in the sample, about 17% are singletons; the top ten hold around 4.7%. This chain links TRBV5-1 with TRBJ2-1, with TRBD2 identical over 8 bases. The receptor was derived from a human donor in good health. Here the CDR3 reads CASRSGLEYQFF. The CDR3 region has the DNA TGCGCCAGCAGATCGGGACTAGAATACCAGTTCTTC.